The 27 T cell receptor beta chains below all came from one sample that was sequenced in a study of blood T cell repertoires in COVID-19. TCRdb's table, derived via immunoSEQ multiplex PCR, lists solely in-frame clones and lacks some. This table has about 40,000 clones, 87% appearing once. The sequencing input was peripheral blood. All receptors come from a woman of 80 years or more with active COVID-19.

The V and J genes are TRBV4-1 and TRBJ2-3, with 15 bases identical to TRBD2. With V trimmed by 4 bases and J by 0 bases, 5 bases remained unmatched. Germline CDR1 is MGHRA and CDR2 is YSYEKL. The CDR3 totals 18 residues. CDR3: CASSPRTSGGASTDTQYF. CDR3 bases: TGCGCCAGCAGCCCGAGGACTAGCGGGGGGGCGAGCACAGATACGCAGTATTTT.

The rearrangement links TRBV5-1 to TRBJ2-1, with 11 bases that match TRBD2. The length of the CDR3 is 16 residues. The germline gives CDR1 SGHRS, CDR2 YFSETQ. V lost 4 bases and J lost 6; bases outside the gene matches: 9. CDR3 loop: CASSHVAGGPGNEQFF. CDR3 in DNA: TGCGCCAGCAGCCACGTAGCGGGGGGGCCTGGCAATGAGCAGTTCTTC.

The CDR3 loop is CASSTEGQHQETQYF. The CDR3 DNA reads TGTGCCAGCAGCACGGAGGGACAGCACCAAGAGACCCAGTACTTC. V and J are TRBV6-4 and TRBJ2-5, with TRBD1 as a possible D gene (7 bases). The length of the CDR3 is 15 residues. Per germline, CDR1 MRHNA and CDR2 SNTAGT. Trimming pared 6 bases from V and 0 bases from J, leaving 14 bases between.

Comments on this clone: One junction end does not reproduce the germline sequence, and a read error may be involved. The V gene is TRBV28, the J gene TRBJ2-7, with D tentatively TRBD1 (5 bases). The CDR3 has 13 amino acids. Per germline, CDR1 MDHEN and CDR2 SYDVKM. This CDR3 is CASRRTRAYGQYF. The CDR3 DNA is TGTGCCAGCAGACGGACACGTGCCTACGGGCAGTACTTC.

The chain is built from TRBV2 and TRBJ1-2, with 7 bases matching TRBD1. The CDR3 extends over 13 amino acids. J gave up 8 bases and V 5 bases, and 8 bases lay outside the gene matches. CDR1 is SNHLY and CDR2 is FYNNEI in the germline V gene. DNA of the CDR3: TGTGCCAGCAGTCCCCAGACAGGGTTCGGCTACACCTTC. It translates to CASSPQTGFGYTF. Combining the CDR3 with reference TRBV2 and TRBJ1-2 gives the whole variable domain EPEVTQTPSHQVTQMGQEVILRCVPISNHLYFYWYRQILGQKVEFLVSFYNNEISEKSEIFDDQFSVERPDGSNFTLKIRSTKLEDSAMYFCASSPQTGFGYTFGSGTRLTVV.

This chain connects TRBV5-4 to TRBJ2-6; 11 bases fit TRBD1. The CDR3 contains 17 residues. With 4 bases clipped from V and 2 bases from J, the junction kept 5 bases outside the gene matches. CDR1 SGHNT and CDR2 YYREEE come from the germline V gene (reference sequence). CDR3 DNA sequence: TGTGCCAGCAGCCTGGGACAGGGGGTTGCTGGGGCCAACGTCCTGACTTTC. Its protein product is CASSLGQGVAGANVLTF.

In this sample, this clone turned up a few times. The chain carries TRBV9 and TRBJ2-2, with D maybe TRBD2 (5 bases). Germline V gene data show CDR1 as SGDLS and CDR2 as YYNGEE. The length of the CDR3 is 17 residues. V gave up 0 bases and J gave up 1 base, with 13 bases separating them. The CDR3 loop is CASSVGGSGLNTGELFF. CDR3 DNA: TGTGCCAGCAGCGTAGGAGGCAGCGGTTTGAACACCGGGGAGCTGTTTTTT.

CDR3 in amino acids: CASSLTAGPYEQYF. CDR3 bases: TGCGCCAGCAGCTTGACAGCAGGGCCCTACGAGCAGTACTTC. The chain recombines TRBV5-1 with TRBJ2-7; D is possibly TRBD1 (5 bases). CDR3 length: 14 amino acids. The germline gives CDR1 SGHRS, CDR2 YFSETQ. The ends were cut back, 1 base at V and 2 bases at J, with 10 bases in the middle.

The rearrangement joins TRBV5-4 to TRBJ1-2; 7 nucleotides agree with TRBD1. V lost 2 bases and J lost 6; bases outside the gene matches: 4. Germline CDR1 is SGHNT and CDR2 is YYREEE (reference sequence). The CDR3 extends over 13 amino acids. CDR3 bases: TGTGCCAGCAGCTTTGACAGGGCAGATGGCTACACCTTC. Encoded protein: CASSFDRADGYTF.

V and J are TRBV7-9 and TRBJ1-2, with TRBD1 identical over 10 bases. The V segment lost 1 base and the J segment 4 bases; nucleotides outside the gene matches: 3. This CDR3 comprises 15 residues. Germline CDR1 SEHNR, CDR2 FQNEAQ (reference sequence). DNA of the CDR3: TGTGCCAGCAGCTTAGGGGGACAGGGGTTCTATGGCTACACCTTC. Its protein is CASSLGGQGFYGYTF.

The chain carries TRBV7-2 and TRBJ2-1, with TRBD2 matching over 8 bases. Germline CDR1 is SGHTA and CDR2 is FQGNSA. The trim removed 5 bases at V and 0 bases at J, leaving 6 bases unmatched. This CDR3 has 16 residues. The CDR3 reads CASSPPSGSSYNEQFF. The CDR3 coding sequence is TGTGCCAGCAGCCCCCCAAGCGGGAGCTCCTACAATGAGCAGTTCTTC.

The chain has TRBV23-1 and TRBJ2-3; TRBD1 agrees at 12 bases. TRBV23-1 is an ORF, with its function uncertain. J was trimmed by 1 base and V by 10 bases; bases with no gene match: 9. The CDR3 contains 16 residues. The CDR3 here is CANGTGGPFRTDTQYF. In DNA form, the CDR3 reads TGCGCCAACGGGACAGGGGGCCCGTTTCGCACAGATACGCAGTATTTT.

The rearrangement links TRBV5-5 to TRBJ2-7, with a weak D call TRBD1 (6 bases). Germline assignment: CDR1 SGHKS and CDR2 YYEKEE (reference sequence). Between the trimmed V and J ends, which lost 0 bases and 2 bases, there was a span of 9 bases. The CDR3 has 14 residues. In DNA, the CDR3 is TGTGCCAGCAGCTTGGAAAGGACAGCCTACGAGCAGTACTTC. Its translation: CASSLERTAYEQYF.

V gene TRBV18 combines with J gene TRBJ1-4; D remains unclear. CDR3 length: 15 residues. The V gene's germline CDR1 is KGHSH and CDR2 LQKENI. Trimming stripped 1 base from V and 8 bases from J, with 14 bases between. CDR3 loop: CASSPRGNTGEKLFF. The CDR3 DNA follows: TGTGCCAGCTCACCACGTGGCAACACGGGGGAAAAACTGTTTTTT.

This rearrangement joins TRBV6-2 or TRBV6-3 to TRBJ2-2, with 9 bases fitting TRBD2. The CDR3 runs 15 residues. Germline CDR1 and CDR2: MNHEY and SVGEGT. Germline trimming cut 6 bases from V and 2 bases from J; bases unmatched to any gene: 4. The CDR3 nucleotides read TGTGCCAGCAGCTCGGGACTAGCCAACACCGGGGAGCTGTTTTTT. Translated, it gives CASSSGLANTGELFF.

The chain links TRBV6-5 to TRBJ1-1; D uncertain. In germline, CDR1 is MNHEY, CDR2 SVGAGI. There are 13 residues in the CDR3. Trimming shortened V by 2 bases and J by 8 bases, and 12 bases separated the two germline ends. The CDR3 reads CASSYREDREAFF. The CDR3, as DNA: TGTGCCAGCAGTTACAGGGAGGACCGAGAAGCTTTCTTT.

This chain links TRBV27 with TRBJ1-5; D is unresolved. The V end lost 4 bases, the J end lost 0 bases, and 7 bases lay between the germline ends. Per germline, CDR1 MNHEY and CDR2 SMNVEV (reference sequence). The CDR3 loop spans 14 amino acids. CDR3 coding DNA: TGTGCCAGCAGTTCGGGGTATAGCAATCAGCCCCAGCATTTT. The encoded protein is CASSSGYSNQPQHF.

The V and J genes are TRBV7-9 and TRBJ2-1, with D tentatively TRBD1 (5 bases). CDR1 is SEHNR, CDR2 FQNEAQ, per germline (reference sequence). There are 16 residues in the CDR3. V gave up 4 bases and J gave up 8 bases, with 21 bases separating them. Here the CDR3 reads CASSSPTAILDDEQFF. The DNA for the CDR3 is TGTGCCAGCAGCTCCCCGACAGCAATATTAGACGATGAGCAGTTCTTC.

The table lists this clone with a few counts. V is TRBV6-2 or TRBV6-3 and J is TRBJ1-2; 8 bases are shared with TRBD1. Trimming took 5 bases from V and 5 from J; bases not matched to a gene: 4. The CDR3 contains 13 residues. Germline V gene data show CDR1 as MNHEY and CDR2 as SVGEGT. The CDR3 sequence: CASSPTGGYGYTF. In nucleotides, the CDR3 is TGTGCCAGCAGTCCCACAGGGGGATATGGCTACACCTTC.

This chain uses TRBV5-1 with TRBJ1-4, with 10 bases fitting TRBD1. The V gene's germline CDR1 is SGHRS and CDR2 YFSETQ. V was clipped by 5 bases and J by 8 bases; unmatched bases: 6. The CDR3 runs 14 residues. The CDR3: CASRQTGGLEKLFF. The CDR3 coding sequence is TGCGCCAGCAGGCAGACAGGGGGCTTGGAAAAACTGTTTTTT.

The V call is TRBV7-8, the J call TRBJ2-3; 13 bases are shared with TRBD2. Trimming at V came to 2 bases and at J to 2 bases, leaving 13 bases not matched to a gene. Germline V gives CDR1 SGHVS, CDR2 FQNEAQ. The CDR3 spans 20 residues. The CDR3: CASSLPGLGTSGELTDTQYF. The CDR3 nucleotides read TGTGCCAGCAGCTTACCGGGGTTGGGGACTAGCGGGGAACTCACAGATACGCAGTATTTT.

CDR3 DNA sequence: TGTGCCAGCAGGACAGGGGAGGGGATTGAAAGGGAGCTGTTTTTT. Protein sequence: CASRTGEGIERELFF. J is TRBJ2-2 and V is TRBV6-6; tentative D call: TRBD1 (8 bases). This CDR3 has 15 amino acids. The V end was cut by 6 bases, the J end by 9 bases, with 20 bases between. CDR1 and CDR2 from the germline V gene are MNHNY and SVGAGI (reference sequence).

The chain links TRBV30 to TRBJ2-3; 14 nucleotides match TRBD2. The CDR3 spans 14 residues. Looked up from germline, CDR1 is GTSNPN and CDR2 is SVGIG (reference sequence). V was clipped by 8 bases and J by 9 bases; unmatched bases: 10. CDR3 sequence (DNA): TGTGCCCGGTCGACTAGCGGGGGGGCCGGGACGCAGTATTTT. It yields the protein CARSTSGGAGTQYF.

The gene calls are TRBV24-1 and TRBJ1-2, with 9 positions matching TRBD1. Trimming cost V 3 bases and J 6 bases; bases outside gene matches: 4. Per the germline V gene, CDR1 is KGHDR and CDR2 is SFDVKD. The CDR3 consists of 14 residues. The CDR3: CATSDEQGAHGYTF. The DNA for the CDR3 is TGTGCCACCAGTGATGAACAGGGGGCGCATGGCTACACCTTC.

The CDR3 DNA sequence: TGTGCCAGCAGTTTGCTGACAGGGGGCTTCGAGCAGTACTTC. Translated: CASSLLTGGFEQYF. The chain links TRBV28 to TRBJ2-7; 10 nucleotides align to TRBD1. The junction had 5 bases not matched to a gene; V was cut back by 3 bases and J by 6 bases. Germline CDR1 and CDR2: MDHEN and SYDVKM. This CDR3 is built from 14 residues. Filled out from reference TRBV28 and TRBJ2-7, the complete variable domain reads DVKVTQSSRYLVKRTGEKVFLECVQDMDHENMFWYRQDPGLGLRLIYFSYDVKMKEKGDIPEGYSVSREKKERFSLILESASTNQTSMYLCASSLLTGGFEQYFGPGTRLTVT.

V and J are TRBV28 and TRBJ1-3; TRBD1 matches 8 bases. With 6 bases clipped from V and 4 bases from J, the junction kept 2 bases outside the gene matches. CDR1 and CDR2 from the germline V gene are MDHEN and SYDVKM. This CDR3 region has 13 residues. This CDR3 is CASRRTGGNTIYF. For the CDR3, the DNA is TGTGCCAGCAGACGGACAGGGGGAAACACCATATATTTT. The full variable domain, its missing parts supplied by reference TRBV28 and TRBJ1-3, is DVKVTQSSRYLVKRTGEKVFLECVQDMDHENMFWYRQDPGLGLRLIYFSYDVKMKEKGDIPEGYSVSREKKERFSLILESASTNQTSMYLCASRRTGGNTIYFGEGSWLTVV.

The chain couples TRBV27 to TRBJ2-7; TRBD2 agrees at 11 bases. The V gene end was trimmed by 2 bases and the J gene end by 2 bases; junction bases not matched to a gene: 5. This CDR3 contains 16 residues. Per germline, CDR1 MNHEY and CDR2 SMNVEV (reference sequence). CDR3 nucleotides: TGTGCCAGCAGTTTAGCGGGGACTAGCGGAACCTACGAGCAGTACTTC. Its protein product is CASSLAGTSGTYEQYF.